A single sample is the source of the 19 T cell receptor beta chains below, sequenced in a study of blood T cells in healthy people across ages. PCR was performed a second time for roughly 7 to 11 cycles using a sample-barcoded 5' primer and a J-beta primer mix. TCRdb fed the 5' RACE reads into MiXCR, producing one record per CDR3 protein. The sample records 650,000 to 800,000 distinct CDR3 sequences, roughly half being singletons. Sequenced material: blood. The source of these receptors is a woman of 80 years or more in good health.

This clonotype was seen ten or more times. This rearrangement joins TRBV13 to TRBJ2-7, with 13 bases identical to TRBD2. The trim removed 4 bases at V and 4 bases at J, leaving 7 bases unmatched. This CDR3 has 16 amino acids. Germline V gene lookup returns CDR1 PRHDT and CDR2 FYEKMQ (reference sequence). The CDR3 nucleotides are TGTGCCAGCAGCTCGGGGACTAGCGGGACTAGGTACGAGCAGTACTTC. Protein: CASSSGTSGTRYEQYF.

V usage is TRBV12-3 or TRBV12-4 and J usage is TRBJ1-1; D remains unclear. Trimming cost V 5 bases and J 4 bases, with 11 bases left between them. This CDR3 contains 13 residues. The CDR3 loop is CASSGQSLTEAFF. In DNA, the CDR3 is TGTGCCAGCAGTGGGCAGAGTCTCACTGAAGCTTTCTTT.

The chain employs TRBV12-5 and TRBJ2-1; 10 positions match TRBD1. The CDR3 is 16 residues long. With V trimmed by 0 bases and J by 7 bases, 6 bases remained unmatched. Germline V gene sequence: CDR1 LGHNT, CDR2 FRNRAP. The CDR3 sequence is CASGLVRGQGFNEQFF. CDR3 coding DNA: TGTGCTAGTGGTTTGGTAAGGGGACAGGGGTTTAATGAGCAGTTCTTC. Full variable domain (remainder filled in from reference TRBV12-5 and TRBJ2-1): DARVTQTPRHKVTEMGQEVTMRCQPILGHNTVFWYRQTMMQGLELLAYFRNRAPLDDSGMPKDRFSAEMPDATLATLKIQPSEPRDSAVYFCASGLVRGQGFNEQFFGPGTRLTVL.

The chain recombines TRBV28 with TRBJ2-3; TRBD1 matches at 11 bases. The CDR3 spans 17 residues. Unmatched junction bases numbered 14, after V lost 6 bases and J lost 6 bases. Germline CDR1 and CDR2: MDHEN and SYDVKM. CDR3 region: CASRRRTGGNNRDTQYF. In nucleotides, the CDR3 is TGTGCCAGCAGACGTCGGACAGGGGGCAATAATCGGGATACGCAGTATTTT.

At least ten counts were recorded for this clonotype. J is TRBJ1-6 and V is TRBV2, with unresolved D. V was clipped by 4 bases and J by 7 bases, with 2 bases between them. The length of the CDR3 is 11 residues. The germline gives CDR1 SNHLY, CDR2 FYNNEI. CDR3 amino acids: CASSANSPLHF. In DNA form, the CDR3 reads TGTGCCAGCAGTGCAAATTCACCCCTCCACTTT.

The V gene is TRBV3-1, the J gene TRBJ2-1; TRBD2 matches at 7 bases. The V and J ends lost 7 bases and 4 bases, in that order; junction bases with no gene match: 7. The CDR3 covers 14 residues. Per germline, CDR1 LGHDT and CDR2 YNNKEL (reference sequence). CDR3 coding DNA: TGTGCCAGCACCACGCGGGGGATTTACAATGAGCAGTTCTTC. Translating it yields CASTTRGIYNEQFF.

This clonotype showed up many times. The rearrangement links TRBV6-6 to TRBJ1-5; D uncertain. The V end lost 10 bases, the J end lost 2 bases, and 15 bases lay between the germline ends. The germline CDR1 and CDR2 sequences are MNHNY and SVGAGI (reference sequence). The CDR3 loop spans 14 amino acids. In DNA, the CDR3 is TGTGCCACCCTAGGCTCCATCGGCAATCAGCCCCAGCATTTT. It encodes CATLGSIGNQPQHF.

This clonotype has ten or more counts. The chain is built from TRBV10-3 and TRBJ2-7, with 8 bases fitting TRBD1. This CDR3 spans 12 amino acids. Losses at the gene ends were 11 bases for V and 3 bases for J; bases not matched to a gene: 6. Per germline, CDR1 ENHRY and CDR2 SYGVKD. The CDR3 sequence: CASGQGLYEQYF. DNA for the CDR3: TGTGCCTCTGGACAGGGTCTCTACGAGCAGTACTTC.

The gene calls are TRBV7-2 and TRBJ1-6, with unresolved D. From germline, CDR1 is SGHTA and CDR2 FQGNSA. The CDR3 runs to 12 residues. With 2 bases removed from V and 9 bases from J, the gap between germline ends came to 5 bases. CDR3: CASSLQRSPLHF. The CDR3 nucleotides are TGTGCCAGCAGCTTACAACGTTCACCCCTCCACTTT. The full variable domain, with the rest looked up from reference TRBV7-2 and TRBJ1-6, is GAGVSQSPSNKVTEKGKDVELRCDPISGHTALYWYRQSLGQGLEFLIYFQGNSAPDKSGLPSDRFSAERTGGSVSTLTIQRTQQEDSAVYLCASSLQRSPLHFGNGTRLTVT.

The chain employs TRBV18 and TRBJ2-1; 14 nucleotides match TRBD2. CDR3 size: 16 residues. Germline loops: CDR1 KGHSH, CDR2 LQKENI. V was clipped by 6 bases and J by 8 bases; unmatched bases: 9. The CDR3 DNA reads as TGTGCCAGCTCGGCCGGGACTAGCGGGAGTCTCGATGAGCAGTTCTTC. Encoded protein: CASSAGTSGSLDEQFF.

As concerns this clonotype: One end of the junction varies from germline; a read error may be responsible. The V gene is TRBV7-2, the J gene TRBJ1-5; tentative D call: TRBD1 (5 bases). Germline V gene lookup returns CDR1 SGHTA and CDR2 FQGNSA. The CDR3 length is 15 residues. CDR3 amino acids: CASSLGQPNNQSQHF. As DNA, the CDR3 is TGTGCCAGCAGCTTAGGACAGCCCAATAATCAGTCCCAGCATTTT.

This clonotype has a single count. The CDR3 sequence is CASSPYRGKSSGANVLTF. The CDR3 DNA follows: TGTGCCAGCAGTCCCTACAGGGGTAAGAGCTCTGGGGCCAACGTCCTGACTTTC. The chain joins TRBV27 to TRBJ2-6; 7 bases map to TRBD1. The CDR3 covers 18 residues. The junction had 10 bases not matched to a gene; V was cut back by 5 bases and J by 0 bases. Germline CDR1 reads MNHEY; CDR2 reads SMNVEV (reference sequence).

The chain recombines TRBV2 with TRBJ2-7; D perhaps matches TRBD2 (6 bases). Trimming shortened V by 2 bases and J by 2 bases, and 7 bases separated the two germline ends. This CDR3 region has 13 residues. Per germline, CDR1 SNHLY and CDR2 FYNNEI. CDR3 amino acids: CASSEPSAYEQYF. CDR3 DNA sequence: TGTGCCAGCAGTGAACCTAGCGCCTACGAGCAGTACTTC. Drawing the rest from reference TRBV2 and TRBJ2-7, the complete variable domain is EPEVTQTPSHQVTQMGQEVILRCVPISNHLYFYWYRQILGQKVEFLVSFYNNEISEKSEIFDDQFSVERPDGSNFTLKIRSTKLEDSAMYFCASSEPSAYEQYFGPGTRLTVT.

This clonotype was detected a few times. The CDR3 DNA reads as TGTGCCAGCAGCCCACTTCGGACTAGCCGCAATGAGCAGTACTTC. Its protein is CASSPLRTSRNEQYF. V usage is TRBV7-9 and J usage is TRBJ2-5; 8 bases fit TRBD2. CDR3 length: 15 amino acids. V gave up 5 bases and J gave up 11 bases; unmatched junction bases: 16. Germline loops: CDR1 SEHNR, CDR2 FQNEAQ (reference sequence).

This chain uses TRBV2 with TRBJ2-7, with D possibly being TRBD1 (6 bases). Germline assignment: CDR1 SNHLY and CDR2 FYNNEI. Trimming removed 8 bases from V and 7 bases from J, with 21 bases in between. This CDR3 contains 14 residues. In DNA form, the CDR3 reads TGTGCCAGCTCCCAGGGGTTACCCTACAATGAGCAGTACTTC. This gives the protein CASSQGLPYNEQYF.

The count of this clonotype is one. The chain carries TRBV3-1 and TRBJ1-1; D is unclear. Per the germline V gene, CDR1 is LGHDT and CDR2 is YNNKEL (reference sequence). The germline V and J ends were trimmed by 1 base and 2 bases, with 14 bases remaining between them. CDR3 length: 16 residues. CDR3 loop: CASSQGIVGENTEAFF. In DNA, the CDR3 is TGTGCCAGCAGCCAAGGCATCGTGGGTGAAAACACTGAAGCTTTCTTT.

The CDR3 region is CASRPWGQGPDTQYF. The CDR3 bases are TGTGCCAGCAGGCCGTGGGGACAGGGGCCCGATACGCAGTATTTT. This sequence joins TRBV2 and TRBJ2-3, with TRBD1 matching 10 bases. Germline V gene sequence: CDR1 SNHLY, CDR2 FYNNEI. The length of the CDR3 is 15 residues. J lost 6 bases, V lost 6 bases, and 9 bases had no gene match.

The sample holds one count of this clonotype. This CDR3 is CASRGADSIYNSPLHF. For the CDR3, the DNA is TGTGCCAGCCGGGGGGCAGACTCAATCTATAATTCACCCCTCCACTTT. This chain links TRBV27 with TRBJ1-6; a weak D match, TRBD1 (6 bases). The germline CDR1 and CDR2 sequences are MNHEY and SMNVEV (reference sequence). V was cut by 8 bases and J by 3 bases, with 17 bases left in between. This CDR3 contains 16 residues.

V usage is TRBV6-5 and J usage is TRBJ1-1; D ambiguous. This CDR3 comprises 15 residues. Per germline, CDR1 MNHEY and CDR2 SVGAGI. The ends were cut back, 3 bases at V and 7 bases at J, with 18 bases in the middle. CDR3 in amino acids: CASSYLAGGPNEAFF. CDR3 bases: TGTGCCAGCAGTTATCTGGCCGGCGGCCCAAATGAAGCTTTCTTT.